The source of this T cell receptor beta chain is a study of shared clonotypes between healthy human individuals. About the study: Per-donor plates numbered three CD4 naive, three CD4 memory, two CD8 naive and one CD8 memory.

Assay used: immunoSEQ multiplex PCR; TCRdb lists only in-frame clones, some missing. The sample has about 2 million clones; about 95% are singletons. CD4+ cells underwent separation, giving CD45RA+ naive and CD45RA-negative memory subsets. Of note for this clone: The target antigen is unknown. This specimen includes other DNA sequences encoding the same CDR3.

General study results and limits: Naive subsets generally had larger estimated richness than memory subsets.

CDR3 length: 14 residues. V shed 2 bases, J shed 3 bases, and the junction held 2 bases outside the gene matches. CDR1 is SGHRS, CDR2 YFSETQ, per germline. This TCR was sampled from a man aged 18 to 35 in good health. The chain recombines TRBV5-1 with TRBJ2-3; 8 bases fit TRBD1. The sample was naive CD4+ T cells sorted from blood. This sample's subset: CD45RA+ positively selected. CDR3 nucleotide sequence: TGCGCCAGCAGCTTAGACAGGGGTACAGATACGCAGTATTTT. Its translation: CASSLDRGTDTQYF.